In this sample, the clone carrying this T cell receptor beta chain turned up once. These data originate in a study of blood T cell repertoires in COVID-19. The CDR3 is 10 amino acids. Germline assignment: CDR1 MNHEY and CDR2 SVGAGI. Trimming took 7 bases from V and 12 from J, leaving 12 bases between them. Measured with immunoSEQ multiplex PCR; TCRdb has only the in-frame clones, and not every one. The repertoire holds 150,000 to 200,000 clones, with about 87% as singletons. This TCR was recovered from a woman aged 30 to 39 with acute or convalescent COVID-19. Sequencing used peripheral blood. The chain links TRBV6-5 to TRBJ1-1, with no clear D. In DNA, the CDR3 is TGTGCCAGCAAGGGAGAGAAGTCTTTCTTT. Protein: CASKGEKSFF.